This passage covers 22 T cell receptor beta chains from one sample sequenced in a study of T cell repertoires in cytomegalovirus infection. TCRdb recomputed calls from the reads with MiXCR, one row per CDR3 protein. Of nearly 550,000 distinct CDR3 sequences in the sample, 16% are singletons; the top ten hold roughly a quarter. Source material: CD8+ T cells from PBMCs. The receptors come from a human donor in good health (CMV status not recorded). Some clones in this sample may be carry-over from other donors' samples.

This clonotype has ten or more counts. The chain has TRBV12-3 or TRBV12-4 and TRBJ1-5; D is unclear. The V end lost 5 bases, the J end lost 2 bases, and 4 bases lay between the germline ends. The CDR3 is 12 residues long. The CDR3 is CASSRGNQPQHF. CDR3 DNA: TGTGCCAGCAGTAGAGGCAATCAGCCCCAGCATTTT.

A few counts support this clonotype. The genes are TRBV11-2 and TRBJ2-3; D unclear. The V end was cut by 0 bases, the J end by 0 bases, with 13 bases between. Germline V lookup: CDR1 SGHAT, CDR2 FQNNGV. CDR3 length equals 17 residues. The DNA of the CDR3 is TGTGCCAGCAGCTTAGATTGGGCTGGTGATAGCACAGATACGCAGTATTTT. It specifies CASSLDWAGDSTDTQYF.

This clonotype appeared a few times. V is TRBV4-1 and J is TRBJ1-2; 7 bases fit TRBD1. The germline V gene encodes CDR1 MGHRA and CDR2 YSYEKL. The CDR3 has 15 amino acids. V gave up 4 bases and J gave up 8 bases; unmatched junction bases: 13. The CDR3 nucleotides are TGCGCCAGCAGCCGAAAAGCCGGACAGGAAGGGGGCTACACCTTC. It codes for CASSRKAGQEGGYTF.

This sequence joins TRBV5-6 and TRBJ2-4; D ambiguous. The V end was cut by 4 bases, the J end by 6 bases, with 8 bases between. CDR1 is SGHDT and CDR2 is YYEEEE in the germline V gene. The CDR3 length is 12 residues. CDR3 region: CASSLGLNIQYF. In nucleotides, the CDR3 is TGTGCCAGCAGCCTTGGTTTAAACATTCAGTACTTC.

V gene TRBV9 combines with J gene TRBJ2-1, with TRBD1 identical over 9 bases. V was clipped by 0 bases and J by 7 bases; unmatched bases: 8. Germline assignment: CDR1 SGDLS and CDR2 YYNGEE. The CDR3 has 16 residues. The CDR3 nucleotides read TGTGCCAGCAGCGTAGCTGGGGACAGGGTAAGGAATGAGCAGTTCTTC. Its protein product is CASSVAGDRVRNEQFF.

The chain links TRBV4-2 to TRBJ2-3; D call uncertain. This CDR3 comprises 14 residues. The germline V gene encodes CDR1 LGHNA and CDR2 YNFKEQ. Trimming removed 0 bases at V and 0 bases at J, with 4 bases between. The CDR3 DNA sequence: TGTGCCAGCAGCCAAGAGGGCAGCACAGATACGCAGTATTTT. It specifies CASSQEGSTDTQYF.

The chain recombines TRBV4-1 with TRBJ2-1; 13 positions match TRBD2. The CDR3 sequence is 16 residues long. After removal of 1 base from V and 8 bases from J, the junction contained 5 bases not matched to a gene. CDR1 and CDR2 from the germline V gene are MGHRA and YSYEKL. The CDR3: CASSQAGTSGVDEQFF. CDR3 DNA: TGCGCCAGCAGCCAAGCCGGGACTAGCGGGGTGGATGAGCAGTTCTTC.

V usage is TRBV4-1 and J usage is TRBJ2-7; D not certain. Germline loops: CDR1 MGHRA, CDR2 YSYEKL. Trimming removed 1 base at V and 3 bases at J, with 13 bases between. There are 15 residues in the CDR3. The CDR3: CASSQVVAQFYEQYF. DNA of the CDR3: TGCGCCAGCAGCCAAGTGGTGGCACAGTTCTACGAGCAGTACTTC.

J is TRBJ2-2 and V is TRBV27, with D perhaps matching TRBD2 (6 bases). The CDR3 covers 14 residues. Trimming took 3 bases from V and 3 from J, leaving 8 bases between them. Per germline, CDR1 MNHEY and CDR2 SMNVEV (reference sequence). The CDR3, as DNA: TGTGCCAGCAGTTTTGAGCGGGACACCGGGGAGCTGTTTTTT. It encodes CASSFERDTGELFF.

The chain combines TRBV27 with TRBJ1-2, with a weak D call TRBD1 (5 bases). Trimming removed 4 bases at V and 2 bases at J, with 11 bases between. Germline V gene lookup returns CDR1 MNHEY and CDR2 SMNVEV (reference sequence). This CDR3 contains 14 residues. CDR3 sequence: CASSSAGQNYGYTF. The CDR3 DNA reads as TGTGCCAGCAGTTCGGCGGGGCAGAACTATGGCTACACCTTC.

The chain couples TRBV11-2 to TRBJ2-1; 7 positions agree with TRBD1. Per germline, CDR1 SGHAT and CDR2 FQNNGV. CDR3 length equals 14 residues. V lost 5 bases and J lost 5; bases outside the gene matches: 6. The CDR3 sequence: CASSHVTGDNEQFF. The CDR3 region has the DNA TGTGCCAGCAGCCACGTAACAGGGGACAATGAGCAGTTCTTC.

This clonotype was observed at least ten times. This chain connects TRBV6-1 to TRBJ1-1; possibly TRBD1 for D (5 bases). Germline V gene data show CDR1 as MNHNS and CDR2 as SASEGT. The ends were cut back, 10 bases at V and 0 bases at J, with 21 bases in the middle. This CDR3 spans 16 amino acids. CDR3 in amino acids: CATREPREDMNTEAFF. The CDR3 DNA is TGTGCCACCAGGGAACCGCGGGAAGACATGAACACTGAAGCTTTCTTT.

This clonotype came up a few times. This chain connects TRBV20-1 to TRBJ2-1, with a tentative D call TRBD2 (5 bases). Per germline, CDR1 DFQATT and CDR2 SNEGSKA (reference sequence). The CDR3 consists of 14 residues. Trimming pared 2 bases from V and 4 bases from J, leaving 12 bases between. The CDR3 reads CSARSEGPYNEQFF. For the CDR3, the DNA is TGCAGTGCTAGATCAGAGGGTCCGTACAATGAGCAGTTCTTC.

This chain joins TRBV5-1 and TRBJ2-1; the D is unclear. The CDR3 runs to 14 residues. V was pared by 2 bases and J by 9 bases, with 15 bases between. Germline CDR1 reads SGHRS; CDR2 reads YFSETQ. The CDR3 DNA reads TGCGCCAGCAGCTTATTATTCGGGTCGGGTGAGCAGTTCTTC. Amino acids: CASSLLFGSGEQFF.

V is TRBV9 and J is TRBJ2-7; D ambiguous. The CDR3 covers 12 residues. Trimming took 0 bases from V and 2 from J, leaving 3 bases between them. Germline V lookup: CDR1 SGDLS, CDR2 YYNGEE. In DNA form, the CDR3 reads TGTGCCAGCAGCGTAGAGCCCTACGAGCAGTACTTC. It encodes CASSVEPYEQYF.

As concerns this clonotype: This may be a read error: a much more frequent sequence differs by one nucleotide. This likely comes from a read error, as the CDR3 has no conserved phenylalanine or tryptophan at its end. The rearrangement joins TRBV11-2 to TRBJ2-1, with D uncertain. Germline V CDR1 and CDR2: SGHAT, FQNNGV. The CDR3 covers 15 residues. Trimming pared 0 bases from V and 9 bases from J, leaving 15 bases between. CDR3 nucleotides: TGTGCCAGCAGCTTAGAATCAAATCCCGGTCGTGAGCAGTTCCTC. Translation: CASSLESNPGREQFL.

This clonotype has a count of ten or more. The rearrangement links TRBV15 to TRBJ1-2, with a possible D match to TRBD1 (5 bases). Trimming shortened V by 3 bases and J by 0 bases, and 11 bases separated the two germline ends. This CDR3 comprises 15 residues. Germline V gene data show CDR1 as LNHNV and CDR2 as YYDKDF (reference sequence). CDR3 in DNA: TGTGCCACCAGCAGCCGGGACGGCGCTAACTATGGCTACACCTTC. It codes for CATSSRDGANYGYTF. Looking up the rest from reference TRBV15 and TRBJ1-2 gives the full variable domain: DAMVIQNPRYQVTQFGKPVTLSCSQTLNHNVMYWYQQKSSQAPKLLFHYYDKDFNNEADTPDNFQSRRPNTSFCFLDIRSPGLGDTAMYLCATSSRDGANYGYTFGSGTRLTVV.

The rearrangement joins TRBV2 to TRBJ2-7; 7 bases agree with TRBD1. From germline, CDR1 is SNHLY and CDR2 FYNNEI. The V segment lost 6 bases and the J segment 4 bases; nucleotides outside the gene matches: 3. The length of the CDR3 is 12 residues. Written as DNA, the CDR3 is TGTGCCAGCAGGACAGGGAAATACGAGCAGTACTTC. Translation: CASRTGKYEQYF. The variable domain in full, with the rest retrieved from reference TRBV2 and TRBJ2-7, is EPEVTQTPSHQVTQMGQEVILRCVPISNHLYFYWYRQILGQKVEFLVSFYNNEISEKSEIFDDQFSVERPDGSNFTLKIRSTKLEDSAMYFCASRTGKYEQYFGPGTRLTVT.

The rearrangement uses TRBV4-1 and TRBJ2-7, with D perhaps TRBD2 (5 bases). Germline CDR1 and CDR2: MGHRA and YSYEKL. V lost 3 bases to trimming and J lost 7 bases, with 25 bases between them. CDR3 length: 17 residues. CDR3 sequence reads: CASSHPLGTGNTFEQYF. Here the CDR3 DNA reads TGCGCCAGCAGCCATCCGCTGGGAACGGGAAACACCTTTGAGCAGTACTTC.

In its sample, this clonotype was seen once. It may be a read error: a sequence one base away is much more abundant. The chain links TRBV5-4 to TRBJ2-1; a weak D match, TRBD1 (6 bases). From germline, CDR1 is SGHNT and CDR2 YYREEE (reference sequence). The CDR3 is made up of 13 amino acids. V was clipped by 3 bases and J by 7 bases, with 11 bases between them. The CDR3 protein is CASSWGPWNEQFF. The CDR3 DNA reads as TGTGCCAGCAGCTGGGGGCCGTGGAATGAGCAGTTCTTC. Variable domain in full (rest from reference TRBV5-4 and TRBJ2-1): ETGVTQSPTHLIKTRGQQVTLRCSSQSGHNTVSWYQQALGQGPQFIFQYYREEENGRGNFPPRFSGLQFPNYSSELNVNALELDDSALYLCASSWGPWNEQFFGPGTRLTVL.

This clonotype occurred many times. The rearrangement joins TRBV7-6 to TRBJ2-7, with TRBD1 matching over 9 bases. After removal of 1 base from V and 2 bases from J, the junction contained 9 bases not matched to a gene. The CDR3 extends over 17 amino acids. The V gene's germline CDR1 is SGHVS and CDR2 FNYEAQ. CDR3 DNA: TGTGCCAGCAGCTTAGGGACAGGGGATGGAAACGCCTACGAGCAGTACTTC. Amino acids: CASSLGTGDGNAYEQYF.

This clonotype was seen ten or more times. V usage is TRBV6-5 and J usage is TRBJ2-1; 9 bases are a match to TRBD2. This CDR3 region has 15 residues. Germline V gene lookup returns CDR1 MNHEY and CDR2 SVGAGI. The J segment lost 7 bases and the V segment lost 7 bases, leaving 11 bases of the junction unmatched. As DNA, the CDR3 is TGTGCCAGCAAGTTACCGGGACTAGCTACAAATGAGCAGTTCTTC. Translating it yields CASKLPGLATNEQFF.